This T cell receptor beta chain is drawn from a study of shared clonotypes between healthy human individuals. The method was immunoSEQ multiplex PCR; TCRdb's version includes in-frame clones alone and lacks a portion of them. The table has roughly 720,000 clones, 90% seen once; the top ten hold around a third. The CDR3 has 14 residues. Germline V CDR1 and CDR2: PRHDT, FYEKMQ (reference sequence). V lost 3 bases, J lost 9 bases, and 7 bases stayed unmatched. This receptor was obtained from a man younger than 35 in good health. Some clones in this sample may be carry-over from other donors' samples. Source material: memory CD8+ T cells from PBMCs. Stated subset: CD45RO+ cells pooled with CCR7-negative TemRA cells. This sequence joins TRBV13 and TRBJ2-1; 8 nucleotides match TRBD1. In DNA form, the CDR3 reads TGTGCCAGCAGCTTCCGGGACAGGATTACTGAGCAGTTCTTC. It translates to CASSFRDRITEQFF.